This record covers a single T cell receptor (beta chain). It has no known antigen specificity. Base quality data are lacking; no much larger clone is found one base away. The immunoSEQ Assay, a bias-controlled multiplex PCR, was used to amplify TCRbeta CDR3 regions from genomic DNA. Per the source publication's procedure: Within the assay, amplification of reference gene primers was used to estimate how many nucleated cells each sample contained. To quantify the absolute abundance of each unique TCRbeta CDR3 rearrangement, sequence reads were collapsed and filtered. For each sample, productive Simpson clonality was calculated as the square root of Simpson's diversity index over productive rearrangements. As stored in TCRdb, this immuneACCESS dataset retains in-frame rearrangements with V and J assigned. A fraction of the clones does not appear; measured against another copy, unresolved V genes explain less than half of the discrepancy, and the remainder lacks a known reason. V and J calls and clone size are given by that table; D and trimming were obtained from the DNA. This sample holds approximately 140,000 clones; 80% to 90% were observed only once. Together, the top ten hold over 9.5% of the sample.

The collaborating institutions used their own protocols to collect whole blood in K2EDTA tubes. For TCRbeta analysis, collaborators shipped samples as frozen whole blood, isolated PBMCs, or DNA extracted from either of those sample types. V and J are trimmed by 1 base and 4 bases, and the gene matches miss 5 bases of the junction. The germline V gene gives CDR1 as MNHNS and CDR2 as SASEGT. Including the terminal cysteine and phenylalanine, the CDR3 comprises 16 residues. Only the CDR3 region is kept as DNA, spanning 48 bases read in frame from base 1. This record belongs to a study of blood T cell repertoires in COVID-19 (dated by TCRdb to about 2020). Background for the entire study: Samples from collaborators originated in the United States, Italy and Spain and spanned both the acute and convalescent phases of COVID-19. The prospective study material was composed of cDNA or gDNA derived from T cells, B-cell-depleted T cells, or PBMCs. HLA class I and class II types, where available, came from metadata supplied by the sample provider rather than from assay-based typing. The dataset comprised deeply sampled blood TCRbeta repertoires from subjects exposed to, actively infected with, or recovered from COVID-19. The repertoires were released in a freely available public database meant as a resource for research on the immune response to SARS-CoV-2. The samples were drawn from two sources: the first 160 participants of the ongoing ImmuneRACE study, and 1,000 to 1,500 subjects contributed by 6 global collaborators. Sample metadata almost always included a de-identified subject ID, COVID-19 status, age in years and sex.

Findings and caveats that apply to the study as a whole: How much clinical and demographic metadata was included differed by source and by participant, and the metadata was provided uncurated.

The sequenced sample consisted of peripheral blood. This TCR was sampled from a man aged 55 to 70 with active or convalescent COVID-19. The rearrangement combines TRBV6-1 with TRBJ2-1; TRBD2 agrees with 9 junctional bases. The nucleotide sequence reads TGTGCCAGCAGTGAAGACCTAGCGGGGAGATACAATGAGCAGTTCTTC. This codes for CASSEDLAGRYNEQFF.